These 30 T cell receptor beta chains were sequenced from one sample in a study of blood T cell repertoires in COVID-19. Sequencing was performed with immunoSEQ multiplex PCR; in TCRdb, only in-frame clones are kept and a portion is missing. Of a few hundred thousand clones in the sample, about 86% are singletons; the top ten hold about 3.4%. Sequencing input: PBMCs or T cells enriched from blood (not recorded which). These receptors came from a man aged 45 to 65 who had recovered from COVID-19.

The CDR3 DNA is TGTGCCAGCTCACCACCTAGCGGTAGCACAGATACGCAGTATTTT. Translated, it gives CASSPPSGSTDTQYF. This sequence joins TRBV18 and TRBJ2-3, with TRBD2 as a possible D gene (6 bases). Trimming removed 0 bases at V and 0 bases at J, with 7 bases between. Germline V gives CDR1 KGHSH, CDR2 LQKENI. The CDR3 extends over 15 amino acids.

The rearrangement uses TRBV5-1 and TRBJ2-5, with a tentative D call TRBD1 (5 bases). Deletions cut 0 bases from V and 5 bases from J, with 14 bases between. Germline loops: CDR1 SGHRS, CDR2 YFSETQ. This CDR3 has 15 residues. CDR3 DNA sequence: TGCGCCAGCAGCTTGGGGCAGGGAATTTTGGAGACCCAGTACTTC. This encodes CASSLGQGILETQYF.

The chain joins TRBV25-1 to TRBJ2-7; 7 bases are shared with TRBD1. Germline loops: CDR1 MGHDK, CDR2 SYGVNS. The junction had 12 bases not matched to a gene; V was cut back by 6 bases and J by 7 bases. The CDR3 is made up of 14 amino acids. The CDR3, as DNA: TGTGCCAGCAGCCCTATAAGGCAGGGGGAGGAGCAGTACTTC. It is translated as CASSPIRQGEEQYF.

This clone was seen just once. V usage is TRBV28 and J usage is TRBJ2-4, with D perhaps matching TRBD1 (6 bases). CDR1 is MDHEN, CDR2 SYDVKM, per germline. CDR3 length: 15 amino acids. The V end lost 2 bases, the J end lost 3 bases, and 11 bases lay between the germline ends. DNA of the CDR3: TGTGCCAGCAGTTTACCAGGGGTTGGCAAAAACATTCAGTACTTC. Translation gives CASSLPGVGKNIQYF.

Written as DNA, the CDR3 is TGTGCCAGCAGCTTGGACAGAAATCAGCCCCAGCATTTT. This encodes CASSLDRNQPQHF. The chain couples TRBV11-2 to TRBJ1-5; possible D gene TRBD1, 6 bases. V was shortened by 3 bases and J by 4 bases, with 7 bases between the two germline ends. CDR3 length: 13 residues. Germline assignment: CDR1 SGHAT and CDR2 FQNNGV.

This clone has a handful of counts. The chain uses TRBV18 and TRBJ1-5, with D hard to call. Germline CDR1 KGHSH, CDR2 LQKENI. This CDR3 is 12 amino acids long. Trimming removed 6 bases at V and 6 bases at J, with 9 bases between. CDR3 sequence: CASSHRGQPQHF. CDR3 sequence (DNA): TGTGCCAGCTCTCACCGGGGTCAGCCCCAGCATTTT. The variable domain in full, completed from reference TRBV18 and TRBJ1-5, reads NAGVMQNPRHLVRRRGQEARLRCSPMKGHSHVYWYRQLPEEGLKFMVYLQKENIIDESGMPKERFSAEFPKEGPSILRIQQVVRGDSAAYFCASSHRGQPQHFGDGTRLSIL.

This chain joins TRBV10-1 and TRBJ2-5, with D maybe TRBD1 (6 bases). Trimming took 7 bases from V and 3 from J, leaving 12 bases between them. Looked up from germline, CDR1 is WNHNN and CDR2 is SYGVQD (reference sequence). The length of the CDR3 is 13 residues. The CDR3 DNA reads TGCGCCAGCAATGGACAGATAGAAGAGACCCAGTACTTC. It translates to CASNGQIEETQYF.

V is TRBV5-4 and J is TRBJ2-7, with 7 positions matching TRBD1. Trimming cost V 1 base and J 5 bases; bases outside gene matches: 9. CDR3 length equals 15 residues. Germline CDR1 is SGHNT and CDR2 is YYREEE (reference sequence). The CDR3 sequence is CASSLYRQGVNEQYF. CDR3 nucleotides: TGTGCCAGCAGCTTGTATCGACAGGGAGTCAACGAGCAGTACTTC.

This clone was found a few times. The chain carries TRBV12-2 and TRBJ1-2; TRBD1, the table's D call, lacks a check against the DNA. TRBV12-2 is classified as a pseudogene. The CDR3 is 15 amino acids. The CDR3: CASRNPTGARYGYTF. Here the CDR3 DNA reads TGTGCAAGTCGCAATCCGACAGGGGCTCGCTATGGCTACACCTTC.

This clone showed up just a few times. The V call is TRBV2, the J call TRBJ1-1; D is perhaps TRBD1 (5 bases). The germline V gene encodes CDR1 SNHLY and CDR2 FYNNEI. V was pared by 3 bases and J by 5 bases, with 10 bases between. This CDR3 contains 13 residues. CDR3: CASSDREETEAFF. Here the CDR3 DNA reads TGTGCCAGCAGTGACAGGGAGGAAACTGAAGCTTTCTTT.

The CDR3 nucleotides read TGTGCCAGCAGTTTTACTAGCGGGAGCTACGAGCAGTACTTC. Translated, it gives CASSFTSGSYEQYF. The genes are TRBV6-5 and TRBJ2-7, with 11 positions matching TRBD2. Germline CDR1 and CDR2: MNHEY and SVGAGI. The CDR3 runs 14 residues. The V gene end was trimmed by 4 bases and the J gene end by 3 bases; junction bases not matched to a gene: 2.

The chain has TRBV7-9 and TRBJ2-2, with D hard to call. The CDR3 has 13 amino acids. CDR1 and CDR2 from the germline V gene are SEHNR and FQNEAQ (reference sequence). V shed 3 bases and J shed 4 bases, with 6 bases lying between them. CDR3 DNA sequence: TGTGCCAGCAGCTTTACAAGCACCGGGGAGCTGTTTTTT. This gives the protein CASSFTSTGELFF.

The chain uses TRBV6-5 and TRBJ1-6, with D hard to call. The germline V gene has CDR1 MNHEY and CDR2 SVGAGI. V lost 3 bases to trimming and J lost 8 bases, with 5 bases between them. This CDR3 region has 12 residues. In DNA form, the CDR3 reads TGTGCCAGCAGTTATCGGGATTCACCCCTCCACTTT. This translates into CASSYRDSPLHF.

The chain recombines TRBV5-1 with TRBJ2-1; D is possibly TRBD2 (5 bases). This CDR3 region has 15 residues. Trimming took off 0 bases at V and 4 bases at J, with 11 bases between the two ends. Germline CDR1 reads SGHRS; CDR2 reads YFSETQ. CDR3 nucleotide sequence: TGCGCCAGCAGCTTGGGGGGAGCCCTATACAATGAGCAGTTCTTC. Protein sequence: CASSLGGALYNEQFF.

The sample holds one count of this clone. The CDR3 sequence: CASMRAGVVNTQYF. The CDR3 nucleotides are TGCGCCAGCATGAGGGCGGGAGTAGTAAATACGCAGTATTTT. The chain recombines TRBV10-2 with TRBJ2-3; 7 nucleotides match TRBD2. Germline lookup yields CDR1 WSHSY and CDR2 SAAADI. The CDR3 sequence is 14 residues long. V shed 7 bases and J 7 bases; nucleotides not matched to a gene: 11.

The chain recombines TRBV6-5 with TRBJ2-1; D is ambiguous. The V end lost 0 bases, the J end lost 6 bases, and 12 bases lay between the germline ends. The germline V gene has CDR1 MNHEY and CDR2 SVGAGI. This CDR3 has 15 residues. The CDR3 here is CASSYSGLPPNEQFF. DNA for the CDR3: TGTGCCAGCAGTTACTCGGGCTTACCACCCAATGAGCAGTTCTTC.

V usage is TRBV30 and J usage is TRBJ2-1; TRBD2 matches 9 bases. With V trimmed by 8 bases and J by 5 bases, 13 bases remained unmatched. The CDR3 is made up of 15 amino acids. Germline V gene lookup returns CDR1 GTSNPN and CDR2 SVGIG (reference sequence). CDR3 in amino acids: CAHWGIAGENNEQFF. In DNA form, the CDR3 reads TGTGCCCATTGGGGGATAGCGGGGGAAAACAATGAGCAGTTCTTC.

The chain joins TRBV5-1 to TRBJ2-3, with TRBD2 identical over 7 bases. CDR1 and CDR2 from the germline V gene are SGHRS and YFSETQ. The CDR3 contains 15 residues. Trimming cost V 4 bases and J 2 bases; bases outside gene matches: 7. The CDR3 region is CASSGGDFHTDTQYF. As DNA, the CDR3 is TGCGCCAGCAGCGGGGGGGACTTCCACACAGATACGCAGTATTTT.

Worth noting for this clone: The junction and the germline gene differ at one end; a read error may be behind it. The V and J genes are TRBV18 and TRBJ1-4; 9 bases map to TRBD1. Germline assignment: CDR1 KGHSH and CDR2 LQKENI. This CDR3 comprises 12 residues. The CDR3 protein is CASSLSGQGTVF. Here the CDR3 DNA reads TGTGCCAGCTCACTATCAGGACAGGGGACCGTTTTT.

By proportion, this clone is medium-sized (0.01 to 0.1%). This sequence joins TRBV12-3 or TRBV12-4 and TRBJ1-2; D is undetermined. This CDR3 is built from 13 residues. V was trimmed by 8 bases and J by 2 bases, leaving 12 bases between them. Written as DNA, the CDR3 is TGTGCCAGCGCGGTCTCTCGAAACTATGGCTACACCTTC. Protein: CASAVSRNYGYTF.

This sequence joins TRBV19 and TRBJ1-5; maybe TRBD1 (5 bases). CDR3 length: 18 residues. The ends were cut back, 4 bases at V and 2 bases at J, with 21 bases in the middle. CDR1 and CDR2 from the germline V gene are LNHDA and SQIVND (reference sequence). CDR3 in amino acids: CASSRTRSTIEGNQPQHF. The CDR3 bases are TGTGCCAGTAGTAGGACAAGGTCAACTATAGAGGGCAATCAGCCCCAGCATTTT.

The chain uses TRBV7-3 and TRBJ2-5; 8 bases align to TRBD1. After removal of 5 bases from V and 5 bases from J, the junction contained 4 bases not matched to a gene. CDR3 length: 13 amino acids. CDR1 is SGHTA and CDR2 is FQGTGA in the germline V gene. This chain's CDR3 is CASSKGQAETQYF. CDR3 sequence (DNA): TGTGCCAGCAGCAAGGGACAGGCGGAGACCCAGTACTTC.

On this clone: In the same sample, other DNA sequences code for this CDR3. V gene TRBV5-4 combines with J gene TRBJ1-1; D is perhaps TRBD1 (5 bases). The CDR3 is made up of 15 amino acids. From germline, CDR1 is SGHNT and CDR2 YYREEE (reference sequence). Trimming removed 0 bases from V and 0 bases from J, with 9 bases in between. The CDR3 protein is CASSLAGGMNTEAFF. The DNA of the CDR3 is TGTGCCAGCAGCTTGGCGGGGGGTATGAACACTGAAGCTTTCTTT.

The V call is TRBV7-9, the J call TRBJ1-4; TRBD1 might be the D (6 bases). This CDR3 is 17 amino acids long. The V end lost 5 bases, the J end lost 2 bases, and 18 bases lay between the germline ends. Germline CDR1 is SEHNR and CDR2 is FQNEAQ (reference sequence). CDR3 sequence: CASSTERGGATNEKLFF. DNA of the CDR3: TGTGCCAGCAGCACTGAGCGGGGGGGCGCGACTAATGAAAAACTGTTTTTT.

The chain is built from TRBV4-3 and TRBJ2-1; a weak D match, TRBD1 (6 bases). The CDR3 totals 16 residues. The ends were cut back, 0 bases at V and 7 bases at J, with 16 bases in the middle. Germline assignment: CDR1 LGHNA and CDR2 YSLEER. DNA of the CDR3: TGCGCCAGCAGCCAAGAATGGAGAACAGGGCTGAATGAGCAGTTCTTC. It encodes CASSQEWRTGLNEQFF.

The chain joins TRBV19 to TRBJ2-1, with 11 bases aligning to TRBD2. Germline V gene lookup returns CDR1 LNHDA and CDR2 SQIVND (reference sequence). The V and J ends lost 1 base and 7 bases, in that order; junction bases with no gene match: 6. The CDR3 loop spans 16 amino acids. CDR3 DNA sequence: TGTGCCAGTAGTATAGCTACTAGCGGGGGCACAAATGAGCAGTTCTTC. It translates to CASSIATSGGTNEQFF.

The chain has TRBV2 and TRBJ2-7, with 7 bases identical to TRBD2. Trimming took 5 bases from V and 2 from J; bases not matched to a gene: 3. In germline, CDR1 is SNHLY, CDR2 FYNNEI. CDR3 size: 13 residues. The CDR3 sequence: CASSSSGTYEQYF. The CDR3 nucleotides are TGTGCCAGCAGTTCTAGCGGAACCTACGAGCAGTACTTC. Supplemented by reference TRBV2 and TRBJ2-7, the full variable domain reads EPEVTQTPSHQVTQMGQEVILRCVPISNHLYFYWYRQILGQKVEFLVSFYNNEISEKSEIFDDQFSVERPDGSNFTLKIRSTKLEDSAMYFCASSSSGTYEQYFGPGTRLTVT.

The CDR3 reads CASSASGTSDTSYNEQFF. In nucleotides, the CDR3 is TGTGCCAGCAGCGCCTCCGGGACTAGCGATACCTCCTACAATGAGCAGTTCTTC. The chain joins TRBV9 to TRBJ2-1; TRBD2 aligns across 10 bases. With V trimmed by 3 bases and J by 0 bases, 9 bases remained unmatched. The V gene's germline CDR1 is SGDLS and CDR2 YYNGEE. This CDR3 has 18 residues. Using reference TRBV9 and TRBJ2-1 for the parts outside the CDR3, the full variable domain is DSGVTQTPKHLITATGQRVTLRCSPRSGDLSVYWYQQSLDQGLQFLIQYYNGEERAKGNILERFSAQQFPDLHSELNLSSLELGDSALYFCASSASGTSDTSYNEQFFGPGTRLTVL.

The V call is TRBV30, the J call TRBJ2-5; D uncertain. CDR3 length: 15 residues. CDR1 GTSNPN and CDR2 SVGIG come from the germline V gene (reference sequence). V shed 1 base and J shed 5 bases, with 17 bases lying between them. The CDR3: CAWSAPDLGIETQYF. For the CDR3, the DNA is TGTGCCTGGAGTGCTCCTGACCTAGGAATTGAGACCCAGTACTTC.

The chain has TRBV27 and TRBJ2-1; 7 bases agree with TRBD1. V shed 4 bases and J 6 bases; nucleotides not matched to a gene: 9. The CDR3 runs 15 residues. Per the germline V gene, CDR1 is MNHEY and CDR2 is SMNVEV (reference sequence). The CDR3 loop is CASSSPDRASNEQFF. The DNA for the CDR3 is TGTGCCAGCAGTTCTCCAGACAGGGCTTCCAATGAGCAGTTCTTC.